This T cell receptor beta chain was sequenced for a study of vaccination effects on CD4 cells after COVID-19 (dated by TCRdb to between 2021 and 2024). Notes on the research overall: Participants received two doses of either the BNT162b2 or the mRNA-1273 mRNA SARS-CoV-2 vaccine. Pre-vaccine samples were drawn from a couple of convalescent patients 16 days and one week before the first dose, at 142 and 148 days after COVID-19 diagnosis. SARS-CoV-2 spike-specific CD4+ TCR repertoires from before and after mRNA vaccination were compared in COVID-19 convalescent patients and in infection-naive vaccine recipients. The full study included 9 to 10 COVID-19 convalescent patients and a handful of SARS-CoV-2-naive healthy vaccine recipients. The Oncomine TCR Beta short-read assay on an Illumina iSeq 100 was used to sequence cultures from other donors in the study. What the study reported, not specific to this receptor: Clones induced by infection and clones induced by vaccination both contracted markedly at late timepoints after vaccination, which fits with T cell responses waning over time. In convalescent patients, the post-vaccine spike-reactive repertoire consisted mainly of new vaccine-induced clones, largely distinct from infection-induced clones. The study was limited by a small number of convalescent patients, and early post-infection timepoints were lacking.

Libraries were built with the immunoSEQ multiplex PCR assay. TCR beta CDR3 sequencing was performed on DNA from the cultured, isolated CD4+ T cells. As for the original processing: Non-productive TCR sequences were removed, reads were trimmed to the CDR3 region, and CDR3s of at least 7 amino acids were retained. Antigen-specific clonotypes were identified using the MANAFEST web app by comparison of expansion in peptide wells against reference cultures. To be called positive, a clone needed expansion at FDR<0.05 compared with the reference and with all other wells, an odds ratio greater than 5, and a frequency greater than 0.1% in two replicate wells. Cross-reactive clonotypes were defined as significantly expanded in SARS-CoV-2 spike wells and in at least one common cold coronavirus spike condition. CDR3 similarity was assessed by Levenshtein distance using the stringdist R package, and unrooted trees were constructed with ape in R 3.6.1. TCRdb re-hosts the immuneACCESS table, in-frame sequences only. Its copies lack some clones; in the studies checked, an unresolved V gene accounts for under half of them, and the cause for the rest is not known. V, J and clone size are those of that table, while D and trimming were read from the DNA. The sample table shows roughly 24,000 clones, and 70% to 80% are seen once. The ten largest clones represent approximately 15% of the sample.

Sequences MNHEY (CDR1) and SVGAGI (CDR2) are obtained from the germline V gene. The CDR3 runs 14 amino acids, cysteine and phenylalanine included. The retained sequence is limited to the CDR3, 42 bases, with the frame set at the first base. V is cut by 4 bases and J by 0 bases, and the space between the germline ends is 7 bases. Of note for this clone: It has no known antigen specificity. Per-base qualities were not stored, and no clone one base away is much larger.

The ViraFEST assay stimulated PBMC with viral peptide pools and then used TCR sequencing to identify antigen-specific CD4+ T cell clonotypes by expansion. After 10 to 11 days of culture, CD4+ T cells were isolated with the EasySep CD4+ T cell isolation kit. PCR-confirmed SARS-CoV-2 infection had occurred in convalescent patients between March and December 2020, before the Alpha, Beta and Delta variants emerged in the United States. Each well held fewer than 2.5 million PBMC cultured in IMDM containing roughly 5.1% human AB serum, 8.5 to 10 IU/ml IL-2 and gentamicin, along with approximately 10 ug/ml peptides. Half of the culture medium was replaced with fresh IL-2-containing medium on days 3 and 7. Unless noted otherwise, every peptide stimulation condition was cultured in triplicate wells. Using Ficoll-Paque Plus gradient centrifugation, PBMC were separated from whole blood and then either used fresh or cryopreserved at -140C. The spike proteins of SARS-CoV-2 and of the common cold coronaviruses HCoV-NL63, HCoV-OC43 and HCoV-229E were spanned by overlapping peptide pools. The QIAamp micro DNA kit was used to extract genomic DNA from the cultured CD4+ T cells.

Here the sequenced sample was CD4+ T cells from PBMCs cultured with SARS-CoV-2 spike peptides, taken before COVID-19 vaccination. The sample's cell subset or site, from its label and the paper: SARS-CoV-2 spike overlapping peptide pool stimulation. Rearrangement joined TRBV6-5 to TRBJ1-3, with the D gene too uncertain to name. The source is a human donor who had a prior SARS-CoV-2 infection. The CDR3 protein sequence reads: CASSSQRSGNTIYF. The DNA is TGTGCCAGCAGTTCACAGCGCTCTGGAAACACCATATATTTT.